The subject of this entry is one T cell receptor beta chain. What it recognizes is unknown. The CDR3 covers 12 residues. CDR1 is MNHNY and CDR2 is SVGAGI in the germline V gene (reference sequence). V lost 2 bases to trimming and J lost 2 bases, with 3 bases between them. TCRdb's copy holds only in-frame clones and misses some; the assay was immunoSEQ multiplex PCR. Altogether 70,000 to 95,000 clones are present, just over 90% being singletons, with the ten largest covering 0.45% to 0.55%. Researchers took blood at baseline, on cycle 4 day 1, and on cycle 7 day 1. This entry is derived from a study of OX40 agonist ivuxolimab in advanced cancers. Study observations and caveats: With doses of 0.1 to 3.0 mg/kg, CD4+ and CD8+ blood T cells had undergone clonal expansion by week 6.

The sequences come from CD4+ or CD8+ T cells sorted from blood, collected in a trial of the OX40 agonist ivuxolimab. The chain carries TRBV6-6 and TRBJ2-5; unclear D gene. This TCR was sampled from an adult with an advanced solid tumor such as melanoma, head and neck, liver or kidney cancer. This CDR3 is CASSYLQETQYF. The CDR3 DNA follows: TGTGCCAGCAGTTACCTACAAGAGACCCAGTACTTC.